This is a list of T cell receptor beta chains from one sample in a study of beta chain features in type 1 diabetes. Repertoires were generated with immunoSEQ multiplex PCR, while TCRdb's copy carries only in-frame clones and drops some. The table records under 150,000 clones, about 50% of them present only once. The sequenced sample was Tregs from blood. The receptors were sampled from a man between 18 and 29 years old in good health. Both conserved end residues are part of each CDR3. Each record gives: V gene, clone size, D gene, J gene, CDR3 protein, CDR3 DNA. The D gene is left open where the match is weak. A row's size may be missing; if present it is once, few, many or a size class.

>TRBV4-3|few|TRBD2|TRBJ2-1
CASSQFSGKNEQFF
TGCGCCAGCAGCCAATTTAGCGGGAAAAATGAGCAGTTCTTC
>TRBV30|NA|NA|TRBJ2-7
CAWGPSDGEQYF
TGTGCCTGGGGCCCCTCAGACGGGGAGCAGTACTTC
>TRBV11-2|NA|NA|TRBJ2-3
CASSFTLSTDTQYF
TGTGCCAGCAGCTTTACGCTATCCACAGATACGCAGTATTTT
>TRBV4-2|NA|NA|TRBJ1-2
CASCISRGTNYGYTF
TGTGCCAGCTGCATCTCTCGGGGAACTAACTATGGCTACACCTTC
>TRBV19|NA|TRBD1|TRBJ1-5
CASSMTGGRQPQHF
TGTGCCAGTAGTATGACAGGGGGCCGGCAGCCCCAGCATTTT
>TRBV7-2|NA|TRBD1|TRBJ2-7
CASSYQTGLLYEQYF
TGTGCCAGCAGCTACCAGACAGGGCTACTCTACGAGCAGTACTTC
>TRBV7-2|few|NA|TRBJ1-2
CASSSGVYGYTF
TGTGCCAGCAGCTCCGGGGTGTATGGCTACACCTTC
>TRBV6-5|few|TRBD1|TRBJ1-4
CASSHRTGRNEKLFF
TGTGCCAGCAGTCACAGGACAGGGCGTAACGAAAAACTGTTTTTT
>TRBV7-3|NA|NA|TRBJ2-1
CASSFGWSSYNEQFF
TGTGCCAGCAGCTTCGGTTGGAGCTCCTACAATGAGCAGTTCTTC
>TRBV11-2|NA|NA|TRBJ2-7
CASSLEVGGRGRYEQYF
TGTGCCAGCAGCTTAGAAGTAGGCGGCAGGGGACGCTACGAGCAGTACTTC
>TRBV19|once|NA|TRBJ2-5
CASSIDGQLQETQYF
TGTGCCAGTAGTATAGACGGACAACTCCAAGAGACCCAGTACTTC
>TRBV5-6|few|TRBD1|TRBJ2-7
CASSLIGQGTYEQYF
TGTGCCAGCAGCTTGATAGGACAGGGAACCTACGAGCAGTACTTC
>TRBV5-1|NA|TRBD1|TRBJ1-2
CASSTSRDRGRRSYGYTF
TGCGCCAGCAGCACCTCCCGGGACAGGGGGCGTCGTAGCTATGGCTACACCTTC
>TRBV7-9|NA|TRBD2|TRBJ2-7
CASSLPGGGGSEEQYF
TGTGCCAGCAGCCTACCGGGGGGTGGCGGGAGTGAAGAGCAGTACTTC
>TRBV7-9|once|NA|TRBJ1-4
CASSPGGYSEKLFF
TGTGCCAGCAGCCCGGGGGGTTACTCCGAAAAACTGTTTTTT
>TRBV9|NA|TRBD1|TRBJ2-2
CASSPRQGSGELFF
TGTGCCAGCAGCCCAAGACAGGGATCCGGGGAGCTGTTTTTT
>TRBV19|NA|TRBD1|TRBJ2-7
CASRRQGQYEQYF
TGTGCCAGTAGGCGACAGGGACAATACGAGCAGTACTTC
>TRBV7-8|NA|NA|TRBJ1-5
CASSLAGGHQPQHF
TGTGCCAGCAGCTTAGCGGGAGGACATCAGCCCCAGCATTTT
>TRBV4-2|NA|NA|TRBJ1-1
CASSQDYMEIGSTSFF
TGTGCCAGCAGCCAAGATTACATGGAGATAGGGAGTACTAGCTTCTTT
>TRBV19|NA|NA|TRBJ2-1
CASSIDRNEQFF
TGTGCCAGTAGTATAGACCGGAATGAGCAGTTCTTC
>TRBV27|NA|NA|TRBJ2-7
CASSLYGYEQYF
TGTGCCAGCAGTTTGTACGGCTACGAGCAGTACTTC
>TRBV18|few|TRBD1|TRBJ2-7
CASSPGTEVYEQYF
TGTGCCAGCTCACCGGGGACAGAAGTTTACGAGCAGTACTTC
>TRBV10-3|NA|NA|TRBJ1-2
CAISLTNDLNYGYTF
TGTGCCATCAGCTTGACAAACGACCTTAACTATGGCTACACCTTC
>TRBV7-2|medium-sized|NA|TRBJ2-3
CASSLEGRTQYF
TGTGCCAGCAGCTTAGAGGGGCGTACGCAGTATTTT
>TRBV7-2|few|NA|TRBJ2-1
CASSPLSYNEQFF
TGTGCCAGCAGCCCCCTCTCTTACAATGAGCAGTTCTTC
>TRBV2|NA|NA|TRBJ2-1
CASSEARAAEQFF
TGTGCCAGCAGTGAAGCGAGGGCAGCAGAGCAGTTCTTC
>TRBV4-2|NA|NA|TRBJ2-2
CASSQEAAKAGELFF
TGTGCCAGCAGCCAAGAGGCGGCGAAAGCCGGGGAGCTGTTTTTT
>TRBV6-6|NA|TRBD1|TRBJ2-2
CASSARDRVRSGELFF
TGTGCCAGCAGCGCCCGGGACAGGGTTCGTAGCGGGGAGCTGTTTTTT
>TRBV5-4|NA|NA|TRBJ1-2
CASSQDKGHEYLGYGYTF
TGTGCCAGCAGCCAAGATAAAGGACATGAGTACCTGGGCTATGGCTACACCTTC
>TRBV11-2|few|NA|TRBJ2-1
CASSLAAGFYNEQFF
TGTGCCAGCAGCTTAGCGGCGGGATTCTACAATGAGCAGTTCTTC
>TRBV6-5|few|NA|TRBJ2-7
CASSYSQGISYEQYF
TGTGCCAGCAGTTACTCCCAGGGTATCTCCTACGAGCAGTACTTC
>TRBV10-3|NA|NA|TRBJ2-7
CAIRNREEGRGNEQYF
TGTGCCATCAGAAACAGGGAAGAGGGTAGGGGTAACGAGCAGTACTTC
>TRBV2|once|TRBD1|TRBJ2-1
CASSEAPDRVGAGEQFF
TGTGCCAGCAGTGAAGCCCCCGACAGGGTAGGGGCCGGTGAGCAGTTCTTC
>TRBV19|NA|TRBD1|TRBJ2-7
CASTGTGLDEQYF
TGTGCCAGTACCGGGACAGGGTTGGACGAGCAGTACTTC
>TRBV5-1|NA|TRBD1|TRBJ2-7
CASSFIGQGLYEQYF
TGCGCCAGCAGCTTTATCGGACAGGGCCTCTACGAGCAGTACTTC
>TRBV6-6|NA|TRBD1|TRBJ2-5
CASSYNTGDETQYF
TGTGCCAGCAGTTACAACACAGGGGACGAGACCCAGTACTTC
>TRBV6-6|NA|NA|TRBJ1-2
CASSPTGANYGYTF
TGTGCCAGCAGCCCCACCGGGGCTAACTATGGCTACACCTTC
>TRBV28|NA|TRBD1|TRBJ1-5
CASSSQGLGQPQHF
TGTGCCAGCAGTTCACAGGGGTTAGGGCAGCCCCAGCATTTT
>TRBV7-9|NA|TRBD2|TRBJ2-7
CASSPKSGLAGVIGEQYF
TGTGCCAGCAGCCCAAAATCGGGACTAGCGGGAGTAATAGGCGAGCAGTACTTC
>TRBV27|NA|NA|TRBJ1-5
CASSLSRGGQPQHF
TGTGCCAGCAGTTTATCGAGGGGGGGCCAGCCCCAGCATTTT
>TRBV19|NA|TRBD1|TRBJ1-1
CASSIMGQGIRGTEAFF
TGTGCCAGTAGTATAATGGGACAGGGTATCAGGGGCACTGAAGCTTTCTTT
>TRBV25-1|few|NA|TRBJ2-2
CASRKGGGAGELFF
TGTGCCAGCAGGAAGGGAGGGGGTGCCGGGGAGCTGTTTTTT
>TRBV5-1|NA|TRBD2|TRBJ2-1
CASSPTSGAYNEQFF
TGCGCCAGCAGCCCGACTAGCGGAGCCTACAATGAGCAGTTCTTC
>TRBV29-1|NA|TRBD1|TRBJ1-5
CSVRDSYNQPQHF
TGCAGCGTGAGGGACAGTTACAATCAGCCCCAGCATTTT
>TRBV5-1|NA|NA|TRBJ2-3
CASSLGTSTDTQYF
TGCGCCAGCAGCTTGGGAACTAGCACAGATACGCAGTATTTT
>TRBV5-1|NA|TRBD1|TRBJ1-3
CASSLHRGSGNTIYF
TGCGCCAGCAGCTTGCACAGGGGTTCGGGAAACACCATATATTTT
>TRBV19|few|NA|TRBJ2-7
CASSPFPSYEQYF
TGTGCCAGTAGTCCTTTTCCGTCCTACGAGCAGTACTTC
>TRBV28|NA|NA|TRBJ2-1
CASSFGLATFGQFF
TGTGCCAGCAGTTTTGGTCTAGCGACTTTTGGGCAGTTCTTC
>TRBV28|NA|NA|TRBJ1-3
CASSQTGVGNTIYF
TGTGCCAGCAGTCAAACCGGGGTCGGAAACACCATATATTTT
>TRBV6-1|once|NA|TRBJ1-5
CASGGNFNQPQHF
TGTGCCAGCGGGGGGAATTTCAATCAGCCCCAGCATTTT
>TRBV5-1|NA|NA|TRBJ2-3
CASSGRTVQGDTQYF
TGCGCCAGCAGCGGACGGACTGTCCAAGGAGATACGCAGTATTTT
>TRBV6-4|NA|NA|TRBJ1-1
CASSESVNTEAFF
TGTGCCAGCAGTGAATCAGTGAACACTGAAGCTTTCTTT
>TRBV4-3|NA|TRBD2|TRBJ2-1
CASSQDNGGAVGNEQFF
TGCGCCAGCAGCCAAGATAACGGGGGGGCCGTTGGCAATGAGCAGTTCTTC